Shown below are 18 T cell receptor beta chains from a single sample sequenced in a study of cytomegalovirus exposure and HLA in healthy donors. The PCR made use of 60 Vbeta and 13 Jbeta primers. Method: immunoSEQ multiplex PCR; TCRdb's copy keeps in-frame clones and lacks some. The sample holds roughly 150,000 clones; about 80% are singletons and the top ten take 1.3%. Sample: PBMCs. All receptors come from a man aged 30 to 39 in good health and CMV-seronegative.

V and J are TRBV4-1 and TRBJ1-2; TRBD1 might be the D (5 bases). The ends were cut back, 5 bases at V and 6 bases at J, with 13 bases in the middle. The CDR3 has 13 residues. Germline V gene sequence: CDR1 MGHRA, CDR2 YSYEKL. The CDR3 region is CASSWRSGNGYTF. CDR3 DNA: TGCGCCAGCAGCTGGAGATCAGGGAATGGCTACACCTTC.

The CDR3, as DNA: TGCGCCAGCAGCCAAGTGGGACAGGGCGATGGATATACGCAGTATTTT. It specifies CASSQVGQGDGYTQYF. The genes are TRBV4-1 and TRBJ2-3, with TRBD1 identical over 9 bases. Trimming at V came to 1 base and at J to 7 bases, leaving 9 bases not matched to a gene. CDR1 and CDR2 from the germline V gene are MGHRA and YSYEKL. The CDR3 extends over 16 amino acids.

V usage is TRBV7-2 and J usage is TRBJ1-4; a weak D match, TRBD1 (6 bases). V was clipped by 5 bases and J by 8 bases, with 9 bases between them. Germline lookup yields CDR1 SGHTA and CDR2 FQGNSA. The CDR3 length is 12 residues. CDR3 loop: CASSQDREKLFF. CDR3 nucleotide sequence: TGTGCCAGCAGCCAAGACAGGGAAAAACTGTTTTTT.

The chain recombines TRBV5-4 with TRBJ2-1, with 8 bases that match TRBD2. Germline CDR1 reads SGHNT; CDR2 reads YYREEE (reference sequence). The CDR3 sequence is 15 residues long. Unmatched junction bases numbered 9, after V lost 4 bases and J lost 6 bases. The DNA of the CDR3 is TGTGCCAGCAGCCGACCGGGGGGGGCCTCCAATGAGCAGTTCTTC. Its translation is CASSRPGGASNEQFF.

The genes are TRBV30 and TRBJ2-1; 9 positions agree with TRBD1. Germline V gene data show CDR1 as GTSNPN and CDR2 as SVGIG (reference sequence). This CDR3 region has 15 residues. Trimming cost V 4 bases and J 9 bases; bases outside gene matches: 13. The CDR3: CAWITGGTGFAEQFF. The CDR3 bases are TGTGCCTGGATTACGGGTGGGACAGGGTTCGCTGAGCAGTTCTTC.

The chain links TRBV4-1 to TRBJ2-7; D perhaps matches TRBD1 (6 bases). The germline V gene encodes CDR1 MGHRA and CDR2 YSYEKL. The germline V and J ends were trimmed by 1 base and 1 base, with 11 bases remaining between them. The CDR3 loop spans 15 amino acids. Written as DNA, the CDR3 is TGCGCCAGCAGCCAAGGAGTGGACAGTTCCTACGAGCAGTACTTC. This gives the protein CASSQGVDSSYEQYF.

J is TRBJ1-2 and V is TRBV11-2, with TRBD1 matching over 8 bases. Unmatched junction bases numbered 8, after V lost 1 base and J lost 7 bases. Per germline, CDR1 SGHAT and CDR2 FQNNGV. This CDR3 has 15 residues. As DNA, the CDR3 is TGTGCCAGCAGCTTAGGGATAAACAGGGGGTCTGGCTACACCTTC. Its translation is CASSLGINRGSGYTF.

The chain uses TRBV5-4 and TRBJ2-5; perhaps TRBD2 as D (6 bases). The CDR3 covers 15 residues. CDR1 SGHNT and CDR2 YYREEE come from the germline V gene (reference sequence). V dropped 3 bases and J dropped 2 bases, with 14 bases sitting between them. Here the CDR3 reads CASSSSRDSQETQYF. The CDR3 coding sequence is TGTGCCAGCAGCTCCTCCCGGGACTCGCAAGAGACCCAGTACTTC.

The chain employs TRBV7-9 and TRBJ2-3, with TRBD1 identical over 8 bases. The ends lost 4 bases at V and 0 bases at J; junction bases unmatched: 3. Germline V gene data show CDR1 as SEHNR and CDR2 as FQNEAQ (reference sequence). The CDR3 is 15 amino acids. The CDR3 bases are TGTGCCAGCAGCTCTACAGGGGGGAGCACAGATACGCAGTATTTT. Protein sequence: CASSSTGGSTDTQYF.

For the CDR3, the DNA is TGTGCCAGCAGCAATGGACAGGGGGATCTCTGGGGCTACACCTTC. Translating it yields CASSNGQGDLWGYTF. The rearrangement uses TRBV7-9 and TRBJ1-2; 10 bases map to TRBD1. Germline V CDR1 and CDR2: SEHNR, FQNEAQ (reference sequence). This CDR3 contains 15 residues. Trimming took 5 bases from V and 8 from J; bases not matched to a gene: 11.

J is TRBJ1-2 and V is TRBV4-1, with 7 bases fitting TRBD1. Germline V gene data show CDR1 as MGHRA and CDR2 as YSYEKL. Trimming took 4 bases from V and 2 from J; bases not matched to a gene: 7. The CDR3 length is 15 residues. The CDR3 region is CASSPSGQPNYGYTF. In DNA, the CDR3 is TGCGCCAGCAGCCCGTCGGGACAGCCAAACTATGGCTACACCTTC.

The chain carries TRBV19 and TRBJ1-2, with a weak D call TRBD1 (6 bases). The V end lost 5 bases, the J end lost 8 bases, and 15 bases lay between the germline ends. The CDR3 runs 13 residues. Germline-derived CDR1 and CDR2 are LNHDA and SQIVND (reference sequence). In nucleotides, the CDR3 is TGTGCCAGTAGTCCCACCGCGGGGGCCGGCTACACCTTC. Amino acid sequence: CASSPTAGAGYTF.

A remark on this clone: One end of the junction fails to match germline, which may point to a read error. This chain connects TRBV7-7 to TRBJ2-1, with D perhaps TRBD1 (5 bases). This CDR3 region has 16 residues. The germline V gene encodes CDR1 SSHAT and CDR2 FNYEAQ (reference sequence). The CDR3 sequence: CASSLGGQSSYNEQFF. CDR3 DNA: TGTGCTAGCAGCTTGGGCGGACAAAGCTCCTACAATGAGCAGTTCTTC. Filled out from reference TRBV7-7 and TRBJ2-1, the complete variable domain reads GAGVSQSPRYKVTKRGQDVTLRCDPISSHATLYWYQQALGQGPEFLTYFNYEAQPDKSGLPSDRFSAERPEGSISTLTIQRTEQRDSAMYRCASSLGGQSSYNEQFFGPGTRLTVL.

V is TRBV19 and J is TRBJ2-7, with 7 nucleotides matching TRBD1. The CDR3 covers 14 residues. Germline V gives CDR1 LNHDA, CDR2 SQIVND (reference sequence). V was pared by 5 bases and J by 2 bases, with 6 bases of the junction left unmatched. The CDR3 DNA reads TGTGCCAGTAGTCTAGGGACAGTCCCCTACGAGCAGTACTTC. The encoded protein is CASSLGTVPYEQYF. Full variable domain (rest looked up from reference TRBV19 and TRBJ2-7): DGGITQSPKYLFRKEGQNVTLSCEQNLNHDAMYWYRQDPGQGLRLIYYSQIVNDFQKGDIAEGYSVSREKKESFPLTVTSAQKNPTAFYLCASSLGTVPYEQYFGPGTRLTVT.

V usage is TRBV7-9 and J usage is TRBJ2-7; D gene uncertain. The V gene's germline CDR1 is SEHNR and CDR2 FQNEAQ (reference sequence). The CDR3 spans 12 residues. Trimming cost V 2 bases and J 2 bases, with 4 bases left between them. DNA for the CDR3: TGTGCCAGCAGCTTACTAGCCTACGAGCAGTACTTC. Its protein product is CASSLLAYEQYF.

The rearrangement joins TRBV6-5 to TRBJ2-3; TRBD2 matches at 11 bases. The J segment lost 3 bases and the V segment lost 5 bases, leaving 4 bases of the junction unmatched. The CDR3 sequence is 15 residues long. Germline V gene sequence: CDR1 MNHEY, CDR2 SVGAGI. This CDR3 reads CASSRGLAGTDTQYF. The CDR3 nucleotides are TGTGCCAGCAGTCGCGGACTAGCGGGTACAGATACGCAGTATTTT.

This clone turned up a few times. The chain couples TRBV19 to TRBJ1-5; D is ambiguous. Trimming removed 4 bases at V and 3 bases at J, with 4 bases between. CDR1 is LNHDA, CDR2 SQIVND, per germline (reference sequence). The CDR3 extends over 12 amino acids. CDR3 bases: TGTGCCAGTAGTAGCGCCAATCAGCCCCAGCATTTT. Protein: CASSSANQPQHF.

V and J are TRBV19 and TRBJ2-5, with a possible D match to TRBD1 (6 bases). Trimming cost V 3 bases and J 1 base, with 12 bases left between them. The CDR3 has 15 amino acids. CDR1 and CDR2 (germline): LNHDA, SQIVND (reference sequence). CDR3 coding DNA: TGTGCCAGTAGTATCGACAGGTTTGCCCAAGAGACCCAGTACTTC. This gives the protein CASSIDRFAQETQYF.